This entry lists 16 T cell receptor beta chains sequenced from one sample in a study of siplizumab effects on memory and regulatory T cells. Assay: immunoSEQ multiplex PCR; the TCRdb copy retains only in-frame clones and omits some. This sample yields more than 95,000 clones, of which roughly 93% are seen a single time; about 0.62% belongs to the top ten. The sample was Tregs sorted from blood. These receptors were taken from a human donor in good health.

The CDR3 sequence: CASSLTPGAFEQYF. Here the CDR3 DNA reads TGTGCCAGCAGCTTAACTCCAGGGGCTTTCGAGCAGTACTTC. The chain employs TRBV11-1 and TRBJ2-7; tentative D call: TRBD1 (6 bases). The V end lost 2 bases, the J end lost 6 bases, and 14 bases lay between the germline ends. The CDR3 has 14 residues. Germline assignment: CDR1 SGHAT and CDR2 FQDESV (reference sequence).

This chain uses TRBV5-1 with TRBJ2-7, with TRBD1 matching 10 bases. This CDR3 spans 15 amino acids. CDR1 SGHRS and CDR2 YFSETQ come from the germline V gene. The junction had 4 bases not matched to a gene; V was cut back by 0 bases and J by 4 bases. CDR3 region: CASSLEGQGFYEQYF. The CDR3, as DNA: TGCGCCAGCAGCTTGGAGGGACAGGGGTTTTACGAGCAGTACTTC.

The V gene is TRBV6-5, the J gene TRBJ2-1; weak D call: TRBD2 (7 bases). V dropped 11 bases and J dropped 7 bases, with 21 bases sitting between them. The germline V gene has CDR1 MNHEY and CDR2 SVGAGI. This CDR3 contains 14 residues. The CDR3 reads CAGLGGPPENEQFF. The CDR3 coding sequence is TGTGCCGGCTTGGGGGGGCCCCCGGAGAATGAGCAGTTCTTC.

The DNA for the CDR3 is TGCGCCAGCAAGGGGACTATTGCAAGCAATGAGCAGTTCTTC. As protein: CASKGTIASNEQFF. This rearrangement joins TRBV5-1 to TRBJ2-1; TRBD2 matches at 7 bases. The CDR3 is made up of 14 amino acids. Trimming took 6 bases from V and 6 from J; bases not matched to a gene: 9. CDR1 and CDR2 from the germline V gene are SGHRS and YFSETQ.

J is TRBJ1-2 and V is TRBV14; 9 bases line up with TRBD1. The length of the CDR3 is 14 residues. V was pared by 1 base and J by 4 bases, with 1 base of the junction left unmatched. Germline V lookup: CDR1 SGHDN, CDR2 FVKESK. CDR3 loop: CASSQGTGVYGYTF. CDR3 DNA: TGTGCCAGCAGCCAAGGGACAGGGGTCTATGGCTACACCTTC.

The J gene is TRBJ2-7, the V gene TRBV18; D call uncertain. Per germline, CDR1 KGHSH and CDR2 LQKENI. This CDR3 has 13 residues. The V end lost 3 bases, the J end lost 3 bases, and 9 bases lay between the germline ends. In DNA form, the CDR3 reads TGTGCCAGCTCACCCACGGGTAACTACGAGCAGTACTTC. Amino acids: CASSPTGNYEQYF. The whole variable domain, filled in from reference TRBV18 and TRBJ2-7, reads NAGVMQNPRHLVRRRGQEARLRCSPMKGHSHVYWYRQLPEEGLKFMVYLQKENIIDESGMPKERFSAEFPKEGPSILRIQQVVRGDSAAYFCASSPTGNYEQYFGPGTRLTVT.

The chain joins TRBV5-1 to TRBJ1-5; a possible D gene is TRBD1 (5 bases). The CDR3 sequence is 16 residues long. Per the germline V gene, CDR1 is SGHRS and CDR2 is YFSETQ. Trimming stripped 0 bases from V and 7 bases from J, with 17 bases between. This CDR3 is CASSLASVGAGQPQHF. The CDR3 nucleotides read TGCGCCAGCAGCTTGGCCTCGGTAGGGGCGGGCCAGCCCCAGCATTTT.

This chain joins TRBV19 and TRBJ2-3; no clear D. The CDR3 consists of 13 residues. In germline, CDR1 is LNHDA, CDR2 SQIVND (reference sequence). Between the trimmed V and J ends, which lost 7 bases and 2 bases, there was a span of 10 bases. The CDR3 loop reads CASTRSHTDTQYF. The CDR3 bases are TGTGCCAGTACCCGTTCCCACACAGATACGCAGTATTTT.

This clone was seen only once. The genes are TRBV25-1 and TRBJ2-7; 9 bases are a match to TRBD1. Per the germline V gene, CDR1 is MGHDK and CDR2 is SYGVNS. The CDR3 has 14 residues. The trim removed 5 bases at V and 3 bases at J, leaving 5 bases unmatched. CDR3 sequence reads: CASSMGQGLYEQYF. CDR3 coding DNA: TGTGCCAGCAGTATGGGACAGGGACTCTACGAGCAGTACTTC.

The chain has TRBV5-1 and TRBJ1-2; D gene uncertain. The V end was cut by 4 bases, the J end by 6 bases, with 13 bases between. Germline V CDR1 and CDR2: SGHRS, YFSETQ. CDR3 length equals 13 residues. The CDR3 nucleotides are TGCGCCAGCAGCCGGCGGGAGACTGATGGCTACACCTTC. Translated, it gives CASSRRETDGYTF.

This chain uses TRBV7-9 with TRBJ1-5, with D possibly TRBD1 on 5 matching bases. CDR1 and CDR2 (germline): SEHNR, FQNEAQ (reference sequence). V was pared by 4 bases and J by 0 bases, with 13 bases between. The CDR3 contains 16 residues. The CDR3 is CASSSTASYSNQPQHF. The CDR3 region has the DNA TGTGCCAGCAGCTCGACAGCTTCCTATAGCAATCAGCCCCAGCATTTT.

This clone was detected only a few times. CDR3: CASSYSLQQPQHF. CDR3 nucleotide sequence: TGTGCCAGCAGTTACAGTTTGCAGCAGCCCCAGCATTTT. The rearrangement joins TRBV6-5 to TRBJ1-5; no clear D gene. CDR3 length: 13 residues. Germline assignment: CDR1 MNHEY and CDR2 SVGAGI. V lost 2 bases and J 7 bases, leaving 9 bases between the germline ends.

The CDR3 region has the DNA TGTGCCAGCAGCTTAGACTATGGGACTAGCGGGGGAAATGAGCAGTTCTTC. Amino acids: CASSLDYGTSGGNEQFF. J is TRBJ2-1 and V is TRBV7-9; 14 nucleotides agree with TRBD2. The germline V gene encodes CDR1 SEHNR and CDR2 FQNEAQ (reference sequence). The CDR3 covers 17 residues. The V segment lost 1 base and the J segment 7 bases; nucleotides outside the gene matches: 6.

The CDR3 DNA reads as TGTGCCAGCAGCTTAGCCCAGACAGGGACGGGTGGCTACACCTTC. It encodes CASSLAQTGTGGYTF. The rearrangement joins TRBV7-9 to TRBJ1-2, with 7 bases aligning to TRBD1. J was trimmed by 7 bases and V by 0 bases; bases with no gene match: 8. Germline CDR1 and CDR2: SEHNR and FQNEAQ (reference sequence). This CDR3 has 15 residues.

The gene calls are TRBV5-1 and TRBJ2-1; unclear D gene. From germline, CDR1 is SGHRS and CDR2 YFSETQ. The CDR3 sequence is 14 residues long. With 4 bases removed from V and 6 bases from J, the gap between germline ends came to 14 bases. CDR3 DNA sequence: TGCGCCAGCAGCGTCTCCGTAGTCGGCAATGAGCAGTTCTTC. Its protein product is CASSVSVVGNEQFF.

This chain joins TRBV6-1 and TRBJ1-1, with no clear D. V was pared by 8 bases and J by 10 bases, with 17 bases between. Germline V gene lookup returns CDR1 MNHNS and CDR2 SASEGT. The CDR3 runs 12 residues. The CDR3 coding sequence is TGTGCCAGCTTTTGGATCGGAGTCCCAGCTTTCTTT. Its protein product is CASFWIGVPAFF.